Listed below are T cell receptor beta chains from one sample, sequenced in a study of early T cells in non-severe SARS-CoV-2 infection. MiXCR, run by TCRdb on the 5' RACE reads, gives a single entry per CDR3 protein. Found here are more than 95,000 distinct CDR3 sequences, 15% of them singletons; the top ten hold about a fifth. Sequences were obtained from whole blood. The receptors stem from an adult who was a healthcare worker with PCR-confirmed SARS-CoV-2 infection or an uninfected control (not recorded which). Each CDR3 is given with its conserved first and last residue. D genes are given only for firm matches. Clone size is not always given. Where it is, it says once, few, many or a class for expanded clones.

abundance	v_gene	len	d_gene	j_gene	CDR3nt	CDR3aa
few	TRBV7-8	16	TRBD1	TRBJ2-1	TGTGCCAGCAGCTTGATGGGGACAGGGGCCTGGGATGAGCAGTTCTTC	CASSLMGTGAWDEQFF
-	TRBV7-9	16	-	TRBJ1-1	TGTGCCAGCAGCCCTCCTTGGGTGGAGGGGCCTGCTGAAGCTTTCTTT	CASSPPWVEGPAEAFF
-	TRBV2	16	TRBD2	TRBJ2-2	TGTGCCAGCAGAGTTAGCGGGGCGACTATTCACGGGGAGCTGTTTTTT	CASRVSGATIHGELFF
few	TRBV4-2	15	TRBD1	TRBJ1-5	TGTGCCAGCAGCCAAGAGGGGACAGGTCATCAGCCCCAGCATTTT	CASSQEGTGHQPQHF
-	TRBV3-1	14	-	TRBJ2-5	TGTGCCAGCAGCCAAGGGACTACCTGGGAGACCCAGTACTTC	CASSQGTTWETQYF
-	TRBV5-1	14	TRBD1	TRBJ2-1	TGCGCCAGCAGCCTGGACAGGGTCTACAATGAGCAGTTCTTC	CASSLDRVYNEQFF
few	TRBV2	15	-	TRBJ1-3	TGTGCCAGTACCTTACAGGGTGTAAGGGGAAACACCATATATTTT	CASTLQGVRGNTIYF
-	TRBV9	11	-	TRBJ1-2	TGTGCCAGCAGCTCCGGTTCCCGCTACACCTTC	CASSSGSRYTF
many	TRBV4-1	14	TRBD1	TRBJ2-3	TGCGCCAGCAGCCCTTCTAGACAGGGCGACACGCAGTATTTT	CASSPSRQGDTQYF
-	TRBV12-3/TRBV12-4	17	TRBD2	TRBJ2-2	TGTGCCAGCAGTCCCCCCCCGGGAGGGTCGACCACCGGGGAGCTGTTTTTT	CASSPPPGGSTTGELFF
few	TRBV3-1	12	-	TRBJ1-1	TGTGCCAGCAGCCTTAACAGGGTAGAAGCTTTCTTT	CASSLNRVEAFF
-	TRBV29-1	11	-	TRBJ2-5	TGCAGCGTAGGAATTCAAGAGACCCAGTACTTC	CSVGIQETQYF
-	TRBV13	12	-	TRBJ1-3	TGTGCCAGCAGCTTGCAGGCGTCCACCATATATTTT	CASSLQASTIYF
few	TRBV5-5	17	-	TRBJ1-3	TGTGCCAGCAGCTACGATCTGGCCAGAGTGACTGGAAACACCATATATTTT	CASSYDLARVTGNTIYF
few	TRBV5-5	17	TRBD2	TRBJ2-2	TGTGCCAGCAGCTTGGAGGGCCTAGCGGGGGCCACCGGGGAGCTGTTTTTT	CASSLEGLAGATGELFF
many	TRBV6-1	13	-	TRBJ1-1	TGTGCCAGCTTCGGAGACCTCAACACTGAAGCTTTCTTT	CASFGDLNTEAFF
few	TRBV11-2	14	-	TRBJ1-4	TGTGCCAGCAGGTCCGGGACCGCAAATGAAAAACTGTTTTTT	CASRSGTANEKLFF
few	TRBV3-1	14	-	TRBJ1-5	TGTGCCAGCAGCCAATCCGCAGGGAATCAGCCCCAGCATTTT	CASSQSAGNQPQHF
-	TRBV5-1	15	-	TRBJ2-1	TGCGCCAGCAGCTTGGTGATAGAGTCCCACAATGAGCAGTTCTTC	CASSLVIESHNEQFF
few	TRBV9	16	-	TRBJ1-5	TGTGCCAGCAGCAAAGGGCAGGGGACGAGCAATCAGCCCCAGCATTTT	CASSKGQGTSNQPQHF
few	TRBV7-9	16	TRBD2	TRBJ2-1	TGTGCCAGCAGCTCATCTTCGGGAGGACGGGACAATGAGCAGTTCTTC	CASSSSSGGRDNEQFF
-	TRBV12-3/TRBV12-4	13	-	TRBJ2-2	TGTGCCAGCAGTTTATCGGAGTCCGGGGAGCTGTTTTTT	CASSLSESGELFF
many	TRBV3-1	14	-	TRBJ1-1	TGTGCCAGCAGCCAACCGGGAATGAACACTGAAGCTTTCTTT	CASSQPGMNTEAFF
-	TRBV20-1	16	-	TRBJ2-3	TGCAGTGCTAGAGATAGGAAGACTCCCGGCACAGATACGCAGTATTTT	CSARDRKTPGTDTQYF
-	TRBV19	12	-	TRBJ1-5	TGTGCCAGTAGTATAGATCAGGGACCCCAGCATTTT	CASSIDQGPQHF
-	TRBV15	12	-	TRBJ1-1	TGTGCCACCAGCCTAAACGAGTTTGAAGCTTTCTTT	CATSLNEFEAFF
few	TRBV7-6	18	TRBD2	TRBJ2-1	TGTGCCAGCAGCGAATTCGATCGCGGGGGGGCCTCAGGTAATGAGCAGTTCTTC	CASSEFDRGGASGNEQFF
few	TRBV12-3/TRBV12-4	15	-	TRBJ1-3	TGTGCCAGCAGTTTAAGGGAGCTCTCTGGAAACACCATATATTTT	CASSLRELSGNTIYF
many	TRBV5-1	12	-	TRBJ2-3	TGCGCCAGCAGAGCAGCCTCAGGGACGCAGTATTTT	CASRAASGTQYF
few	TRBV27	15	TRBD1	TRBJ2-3	TGTGCCAGCAGTTTAAGGGACAGCAGCAAAGATACGCAGTATTTT	CASSLRDSSKDTQYF
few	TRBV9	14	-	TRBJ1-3	TGTGCCAGCAGCGTAGAGTTCTCTGGAAACACCATATATTTT	CASSVEFSGNTIYF
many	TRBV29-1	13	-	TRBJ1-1	TGCAGCGTTAGGTCACCCTCCCACACTGAAGCTTTCTTT	CSVRSPSHTEAFF
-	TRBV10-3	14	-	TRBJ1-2	TGTGCCATCGACGATCGGGCCGGCGTGATCGGCTACACCTTC	CAIDDRAGVIGYTF
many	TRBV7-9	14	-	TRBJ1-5	TGTGCCAGCAGCTCGGGACCGCCTCCGGGGCCCCAGCATTTT	CASSSGPPPGPQHF
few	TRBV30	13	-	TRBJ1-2	TGTGCCTGGAGCGAGGATTGGGGCTATGGCTACACCTTC	CAWSEDWGYGYTF
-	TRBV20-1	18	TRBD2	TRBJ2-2	TGCAGTGCTCAACGGACCTACACTAGCGGGGCGAACACCGGGGAGCTGTTTTTT	CSAQRTYTSGANTGELFF
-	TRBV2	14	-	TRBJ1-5	TGTGCCACATCACAGGACCATAGCAATCAGCCCCAGCATTTT	CATSQDHSNQPQHF
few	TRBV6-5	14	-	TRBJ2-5	TGTGCCAGCAGTTTTCAGAATACCCAAGAGACCCAGTACTTC	CASSFQNTQETQYF
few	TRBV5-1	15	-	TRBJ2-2	TGCGCCAGCAGCTTGGCCCCAGCGGGGACAGGGGAGCTGTTTTTT	CASSLAPAGTGELFF
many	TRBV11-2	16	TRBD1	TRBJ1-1	TGTGCCAGCAGCTCAGTGACAGGGGTGAGGGGTACTGAAGCTTTCTTT	CASSSVTGVRGTEAFF
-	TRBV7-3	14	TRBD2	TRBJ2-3	TGTGCCAGCAGCTCCCACAGCGGGGACGATACGCAGTATTTT	CASSSHSGDDTQYF
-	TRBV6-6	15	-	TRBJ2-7	TGTGCCAGCAGTGCGCCCCGGGACACTAAAGGCGAGCAGTACTTC	CASSAPRDTKGEQYF
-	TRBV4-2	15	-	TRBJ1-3	TGTGCCAGCAGCCAAGGGTCAAGGTCTGGAAACACCATATATTTT	CASSQGSRSGNTIYF
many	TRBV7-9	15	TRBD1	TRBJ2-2	TGTGCCAGCAGTTGGGGGACAGAGAACACCGGGGAGCTGTTTTTT	CASSWGTENTGELFF
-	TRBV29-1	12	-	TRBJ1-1	TGCAGCGCCACTCGGATGGCGACTGAAGCTTTCTTT	CSATRMATEAFF
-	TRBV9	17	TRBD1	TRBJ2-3	TGTGCCAGAAGCCCCCTCGGGCCGGGACAGCGCGGAGATACGCAGTATTTT	CARSPLGPGQRGDTQYF
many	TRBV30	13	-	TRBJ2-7	TGTGCCTGGAGTGTAGGAGGGACCTACGAGCAGTACTTC	CAWSVGGTYEQYF
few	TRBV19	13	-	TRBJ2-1	TGTGCCAGTAGTCAAAGGGCCCTGGCCCAGCAGTTCTTC	CASSQRALAQQFF
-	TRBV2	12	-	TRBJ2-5	TGTGCCAGCAGTACAGACCAAGAGACCCAGTACTTC	CASSTDQETQYF
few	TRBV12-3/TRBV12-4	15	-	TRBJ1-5	TGTGCCAGCAGACGGAGCGGACAGCCAAATCAGCCCCAGCATTTT	CASRRSGQPNQPQHF